The 25 T cell receptor beta chains given below trace back to one sample, sequenced in a study of blood T cell repertoires in COVID-19 (dated by TCRdb to about 2020). Libraries were prepared through the immunoSEQ multiplex PCR assay. The table was pulled from immuneACCESS by TCRdb, which kept in-frame rearrangements only. Such tables lose some clones; where checked, under half of the loss comes from unresolved V genes, and the rest has no known cause. A total of over 150,000 clones appear in this sample, roughly 85% of them only once. In total, the top ten clones hold roughly 19% of the sample. Sequenced input: PBMCs or T cells enriched from blood (not recorded which). Every receptor here comes from a woman aged 70-85 years in a cohort exposed to, infected with or recovered from COVID-19 (not recorded which).

This chain links TRBV28 with TRBJ1-1; maybe TRBD1 (5 bases). V lost 6 bases and J 4 bases, leaving 15 bases between the germline ends. Germline CDR1 and CDR2: MDHEN and SYDVKM. The CDR3 is 14 amino acids. The CDR3 bases are TGTGCCAGCAGATCCAGGGTGGTGAGCACTGAAGCTTTCTTT. It specifies CASRSRVVSTEAFF.

CDR3 nucleotides: TGTGCTAGTGGTTTGCAACCCTACGTAAAGCAGTACTTC. Protein sequence: CASGLQPYVKQYF. This rearrangement joins TRBV12-5 to TRBJ2-7, with D unclear. Germline CDR1 and CDR2: LGHNT and FRNRAP. The CDR3 consists of 13 residues. The germline V and J ends were trimmed by 2 bases and 8 bases, with 13 bases remaining between them.

The rearrangement links TRBV27 to TRBJ2-5, with TRBD1 identical over 9 bases. The germline V gene has CDR1 MNHEY and CDR2 SMNVEV (reference sequence). The CDR3 spans 15 residues. Trimming took 4 bases from V and 2 from J; bases not matched to a gene: 5. In DNA form, the CDR3 reads TGTGCCAGCAGTTCCTGGACAGGGGAGCAAGAGACCCAGTACTTC. It specifies CASSSWTGEQETQYF.

The J gene is TRBJ2-7, the V gene TRBV28; no reliable D call. The CDR3 totals 14 residues. In germline, CDR1 is MDHEN, CDR2 SYDVKM. Trimming cost V 3 bases and J 7 bases, with 16 bases left between them. CDR3 region: CASSLSTPEREQYF. In DNA, the CDR3 is TGTGCCAGCAGTTTGTCCACGCCGGAGCGTGAGCAGTACTTC.

The rearrangement uses TRBV10-3 and TRBJ2-7, with a weak D call TRBD2 (6 bases). V was cut by 0 bases and J by 1 base, with 10 bases left in between. The germline V gene has CDR1 ENHRY and CDR2 SYGVKD. The CDR3 has 15 residues. This CDR3 is CAISESVAGSYEQYF. The CDR3 DNA sequence: TGTGCCATCAGTGAGTCGGTCGCGGGGTCCTACGAGCAGTACTTC.

The chain combines TRBV5-1 with TRBJ2-6, with D maybe TRBD1 (6 bases). CDR3 length: 16 amino acids. Trimming removed 4 bases at V and 0 bases at J, with 11 bases between. Germline CDR1 SGHRS, CDR2 YFSETQ. The CDR3 DNA is TGCGCCAGCAGCCCAGGGACATTCTCTGGGGCCAACGTCCTGACTTTC. Amino acid sequence: CASSPGTFSGANVLTF. Complete variable domain (other parts from reference TRBV5-1 and TRBJ2-6): KAGVTQTPRYLIKTRGQQVTLSCSPISGHRSVSWYQQTPGQGLQFLFEYFSETQRNKGNFPGRFSGRQFSNSRSEMNVSTLELGDSALYLCASSPGTFSGANVLTFGAGSRLTVL.

This chain links TRBV7-3 with TRBJ1-2; 9 positions agree with TRBD1. V lost 5 bases and J lost 7; bases outside the gene matches: 8. Germline V gives CDR1 SGHTA, CDR2 FQGTGA. The CDR3 runs 14 residues. The CDR3 bases are TGTGCCAGCAGCACGGGACAGGGAACTGGTGGCTACACCTTC. It translates to CASSTGQGTGGYTF.

The J gene is TRBJ2-7, the V gene TRBV7-9, with D possibly being TRBD1 (6 bases). The germline V gene encodes CDR1 SEHNR and CDR2 FQNEAQ (reference sequence). Trimming took off 1 base at V and 5 bases at J, with 12 bases between the two ends. The CDR3 length is 14 residues. DNA for the CDR3: TGTGCCAGCAGCTTAGGGGGACATGAGAACGAGCAGTACTTC. Protein sequence: CASSLGGHENEQYF.

The J gene is TRBJ2-1, the V gene TRBV7-8; TRBD2 might be the D (7 bases). Germline loops: CDR1 SGHVS, CDR2 FQNEAQ. The CDR3 has 12 residues. Trimming took off 5 bases at V and 13 bases at J, with 15 bases between the two ends. The CDR3 DNA reads as TGTGCCAGCAGCCCTCAGGGGACTAAACAGTTCTTC. Translated: CASSPQGTKQFF. Together with reference TRBV7-8 and TRBJ2-1, the CDR3 gives the full variable domain: GAGVSQSPRYKVAKRGQDVALRCDPISGHVSLFWYQQALGQGPEFLTYFQNEAQLDKSGLPSDRFFAERPEGSVSTLKIQRTQQEDSAVYLCASSPQGTKQFFGPGTRLTVL.

The V and J genes are TRBV3-1 (or the pseudogene TRBV3-2) and TRBJ2-3; 8 bases align to TRBD2. CDR1 and CDR2 (germline): LGHDT, YNNKEL (reference sequence). V lost 1 base, J lost 0 bases, and 9 bases stayed unmatched. The CDR3 has 18 amino acids. Here the CDR3 DNA reads TGTGCCAGCAGCCAAGTGAGGTCACTAGCGGCTAGCACAGATACGCAGTATTTT. Encoded protein: CASSQVRSLAASTDTQYF.

This clone was observed a few times. CDR3 in DNA: TGCGCCAGCAGCTTGGGGCCCAGGGGATCCTACGAGCAGTACTTC. Translation gives CASSLGPRGSYEQYF. V gene TRBV5-1 combines with J gene TRBJ2-7, with a possible D match to TRBD1 (6 bases). Germline CDR1 is SGHRS and CDR2 is YFSETQ. The ends were cut back, 0 bases at V and 1 base at J, with 11 bases in the middle. CDR3 length equals 15 residues.

The J gene is TRBJ1-5, the V gene TRBV5-5; D may be TRBD1 (5 bases). The CDR3 contains 13 residues. V gave up 7 bases and J gave up 7 bases, with 15 bases separating them. CDR1 SGHKS and CDR2 YYEKEE come from the germline V gene (reference sequence). The CDR3 sequence: CASAKWEGQPQHF. CDR3 nucleotide sequence: TGTGCCAGCGCTAAGTGGGAGGGGCAGCCCCAGCATTTT.

CDR3 DNA: TGTGCCAGCAGCCAAGCATATAGCGGAGCCCAAGAGACCCAGTACTTC. Translating it yields CASSQAYSGAQETQYF. The chain employs TRBV4-2 and TRBJ2-5, with a weak D call TRBD2 (6 bases). From germline, CDR1 is LGHNA and CDR2 YNFKEQ. The ends were cut back, 1 base at V and 1 base at J, with 13 bases in the middle. There are 16 residues in the CDR3.

This clone has only a few counts. The chain combines TRBV28 with TRBJ1-1; 10 positions agree with TRBD1. The germline V gene has CDR1 MDHEN and CDR2 SYDVKM. V lost 8 bases to trimming and J lost 7 bases; unmatched junction nucleotides: 13. The CDR3 length is 15 residues. The CDR3, as DNA: TGTGCCAGCGGAACGGGAGGGACAGGGGCCCTTGAAGCTTTCTTT. Translation gives CASGTGGTGALEAFF.

This chain links TRBV5-1 with TRBJ2-1, with D possibly being TRBD2 (5 bases). This CDR3 comprises 15 residues. In germline, CDR1 is SGHRS, CDR2 YFSETQ. V lost 4 bases and J lost 4, with 15 bases in between. CDR3 sequence (DNA): TGCGCCAGCAGCGATGGGAGTGGGTCGTACAATGAGCAGTTCTTC. Translation gives CASSDGSGSYNEQFF.

The chain carries TRBV2 and TRBJ2-3; 9 positions match TRBD1. This CDR3 has 15 amino acids. Germline V gives CDR1 SNHLY, CDR2 FYNNEI. V lost 7 bases and J lost 6; bases outside the gene matches: 11. The CDR3, as DNA: TGTGCCAGCACCGAGACAGGGGGTTTTGTTGATACGCAGTATTTT. This codes for CASTETGGFVDTQYF.

The chain uses TRBV5-4 and TRBJ1-2, with 7 bases identical to TRBD1. The CDR3 contains 13 residues. The V gene's germline CDR1 is SGHNT and CDR2 YYREEE (reference sequence). Losses at the gene ends were 4 bases for V and 10 bases for J; bases not matched to a gene: 10. CDR3 DNA: TGTGCCAGCAGCCGAACAGGGGCAGAGGACTACACCTTC. It yields the protein CASSRTGAEDYTF. The full variable domain, in which reference TRBV5-4 and TRBJ1-2 provide the parts outside the CDR3, is ETGVTQSPTHLIKTRGQQVTLRCSSQSGHNTVSWYQQALGQGPQFIFQYYREEENGRGNFPPRFSGLQFPNYSSELNVNALELDDSALYLCASSRTGAEDYTFGSGTRLTVV.

This chain links TRBV28 with TRBJ2-7; 7 positions match TRBD2. The length of the CDR3 is 15 residues. The ends lost 7 bases at V and 1 base at J; junction bases unmatched: 10. Germline CDR1 and CDR2: MDHEN and SYDVKM. In DNA form, the CDR3 reads TGTGCCAGCATCCCAGAGGGACTACCATCCTACGAGCAGTACTTC. Translating it yields CASIPEGLPSYEQYF.

The rearrangement uses TRBV7-8 and TRBJ2-5; TRBD1 agrees at 7 bases. Trimming at V came to 1 base and at J to 3 bases, leaving 2 bases not matched to a gene. CDR1 is SGHVS, CDR2 FQNEAQ, per germline. The CDR3 has 14 residues. CDR3 nucleotides: TGTGCCAGCAGCTTAGGGACAGGAAAAGAGACCCAGTACTTC. It codes for CASSLGTGKETQYF.

The chain joins TRBV6-5 to TRBJ2-3; D unresolved. This CDR3 has 15 amino acids. V was shortened by 0 bases and J by 0 bases, with 7 bases between the two germline ends. Germline lookup yields CDR1 MNHEY and CDR2 SVGAGI. The CDR3 nucleotides are TGTGCCAGCAGTTACTCGTTCGGGAGCACAGATACGCAGTATTTT. It translates to CASSYSFGSTDTQYF.

The chain recombines TRBV5-1 with TRBJ1-2, with D unresolved. CDR3 length equals 13 residues. Trimming left V 2 bases short and J 1 base short, with 6 bases between. CDR1 is SGHRS, CDR2 YFSETQ, per germline. Here the CDR3 reads CASSFASNYGYTF. DNA of the CDR3: TGCGCCAGCAGCTTCGCGAGTAACTATGGCTACACCTTC.

J is TRBJ2-7 and V is TRBV12-3 or TRBV12-4; 7 bases align to TRBD1. J gave up 7 bases and V 6 bases, and 6 bases lay outside the gene matches. The CDR3 covers 12 residues. The CDR3 loop reads CASRRTGEEQYF. CDR3 nucleotides: TGTGCCAGCAGACGCACAGGGGAAGAGCAGTACTTC.

The gene calls are TRBV6-5 and TRBJ1-1, with TRBD1 matching 8 bases. This CDR3 region has 14 residues. Germline CDR1 is MNHEY and CDR2 is SVGAGI. The J segment lost 5 bases and the V segment lost 6 bases, leaving 8 bases of the junction unmatched. The CDR3 region has the DNA TGTGCCAGCAGCCCCTCGACAGGGGTGACTGAAGCTTTCTTT. Its protein is CASSPSTGVTEAFF.

This clone was counted a single time. The chain links TRBV11-1 to TRBJ1-2; TRBD1 aligns across 8 bases. Germline trimming cut 4 bases from V and 6 bases from J; bases unmatched to any gene: 7. The CDR3 has 14 amino acids. The germline V gene encodes CDR1 SGHAT and CDR2 FQDESV (reference sequence). The CDR3 loop reads CASSSLTGVDGYTF. The CDR3 DNA is TGTGCCAGCAGCTCCCTGACAGGGGTGGATGGCTACACCTTC.

The chain carries TRBV18 and TRBJ1-4; possibly TRBD1 for D (5 bases). CDR3 length: 16 amino acids. V lost 3 bases and J lost 0, with 11 bases in between. CDR1 KGHSH and CDR2 LQKENI come from the germline V gene. The chain's CDR3 is CASSPGRMATNEKLFF. CDR3 bases: TGTGCCAGCTCACCGGGGCGGATGGCAACTAATGAAAAACTGTTTTTT.